The 21 T cell receptor beta chains below all came from one sample that was sequenced in a study of human versus mouse CDR3 diversity and MHC coevolution. Clones were read by immunoSEQ multiplex PCR, and TCRdb kept only the in-frame ones, dropping some. The sample shows tens of thousands of clones, roughly 93% of them seen only once. Specimen: naive CD4+ T cells from blood. Regarding subset: CD45RO-negative CD62L-positive naive CD4 T cells. The receptor set was obtained from a person aged 25-75 years in good health.

The chain joins TRBV28 to TRBJ2-6, with D possibly being TRBD2 (6 bases). The CDR3 totals 17 residues. CDR1 is MDHEN and CDR2 is SYDVKM in the germline V gene. The V end was cut by 6 bases, the J end by 0 bases, with 15 bases between. CDR3 in amino acids: CASSPTRGNSGANVLTF. CDR3 bases: TGTGCCAGCAGCCCTACTCGCGGGAACTCTGGGGCCAACGTCCTGACTTTC.

This chain joins TRBV5-1 and TRBJ2-3; 8 bases agree with TRBD2. The trim removed 0 bases at V and 0 bases at J, leaving 6 bases unmatched. There are 17 residues in the CDR3. Germline-derived CDR1 and CDR2 are SGHRS and YFSETQ. CDR3 sequence (DNA): TGCGCCAGCAGCTTGGCTGGGACTAGTTCTAGCACAGATACGCAGTATTTT. Protein sequence: CASSLAGTSSSTDTQYF.

The rearrangement uses TRBV7-9 and TRBJ2-7; 9 bases are shared with TRBD2. The CDR3 contains 13 residues. The germline CDR1 and CDR2 sequences are SEHNR and FQNEAQ (reference sequence). The CDR3 DNA follows: TGTGCTAATACTAGACTAGCGGCCTACGAGCAGTACTTC. Its protein is CANTRLAAYEQYF.

The rearrangement uses TRBV28 and TRBJ1-5, with D perhaps matching TRBD1 (6 bases). Germline assignment: CDR1 MDHEN and CDR2 SYDVKM. The CDR3 is 17 amino acids. V was pared by 6 bases and J by 0 bases, with 18 bases between. The DNA of the CDR3 is TGTGCCAGCAGCCTTAGAGGGACAAAACTTAGCAATCAGCCCCAGCATTTT. Protein sequence: CASSLRGTKLSNQPQHF.

V usage is TRBV28 and J usage is TRBJ2-7; 9 positions match TRBD1. This CDR3 is built from 14 residues. From germline, CDR1 is MDHEN and CDR2 SYDVKM. The V gene end was trimmed by 6 bases and the J gene end by 3 bases; junction bases not matched to a gene: 6. The CDR3 protein is CASSRGDRDYEQYF. CDR3 nucleotides: TGTGCCAGCAGCCGGGGGGACAGGGACTACGAGCAGTACTTC.

The chain links TRBV19 to TRBJ1-1, with no clear D. The CDR3 totals 14 residues. Between the trimmed V and J ends, which lost 3 bases and 3 bases, there was a span of 11 bases. From germline, CDR1 is LNHDA and CDR2 SQIVND (reference sequence). CDR3 coding DNA: TGTGCCAGTAGTATCACAATTCAGGACACTGAAGCTTTCTTT. Translated, it gives CASSITIQDTEAFF.

The genes are TRBV19 and TRBJ2-7, with TRBD1 identical over 8 bases. Germline trimming cut 3 bases from V and 6 bases from J; bases unmatched to any gene: 10. The CDR3 sequence is 15 residues long. CDR1 and CDR2 from the germline V gene are LNHDA and SQIVND (reference sequence). The CDR3 DNA sequence: TGTGCCAGTAGTATTGAAGGGACAGGCCTTATCGAGCAGTACTTC. It encodes CASSIEGTGLIEQYF.

The rearrangement joins TRBV11-2 to TRBJ2-1, with 8 positions matching TRBD1. CDR1 and CDR2 from the germline V gene are SGHAT and FQNNGV. V shed 6 bases and J 6 bases; nucleotides not matched to a gene: 16. The CDR3 has 17 amino acids. The CDR3 DNA sequence: TGTGCCAGCAGTCGAACGGGGATGGACAGGGTGTCCAATGAGCAGTTCTTC. This sequence encodes CASSRTGMDRVSNEQFF.

The chain recombines TRBV9 with TRBJ2-7; possible D gene TRBD1, 6 bases. Trimming shortened V by 0 bases and J by 3 bases, and 13 bases separated the two germline ends. Looked up from germline, CDR1 is SGDLS and CDR2 is YYNGEE. This CDR3 is 15 amino acids long. In nucleotides, the CDR3 is TGTGCCAGCAGCGTAGCAGGGACACCGGACTACGAGCAGTACTTC. Encoded protein: CASSVAGTPDYEQYF.

The rearrangement uses TRBV19 and TRBJ2-1; the match to TRBD2 covers 8 bases. The J segment lost 9 bases and the V segment lost 7 bases, leaving 11 bases of the junction unmatched. Germline CDR1 is LNHDA and CDR2 is SQIVND (reference sequence). The CDR3 is made up of 14 amino acids. The chain's CDR3 is CASINAGGTREQFF. The DNA for the CDR3 is TGTGCCAGTATCAATGCGGGGGGAACCCGTGAGCAGTTCTTC.

The rearrangement links TRBV5-1 to TRBJ2-1; TRBD2 agrees at 14 bases. This CDR3 comprises 16 residues. Trimming at V came to 6 bases and at J to 4 bases, leaving 6 bases not matched to a gene. Germline assignment: CDR1 SGHRS and CDR2 YFSETQ. As DNA, the CDR3 is TGCGCCAGCAAGGGGACTAGCGGGGGCTATTACAATGAGCAGTTCTTC. It specifies CASKGTSGGYYNEQFF. The variable domain in full, with the rest retrieved from reference TRBV5-1 and TRBJ2-1, is KAGVTQTPRYLIKTRGQQVTLSCSPISGHRSVSWYQQTPGQGLQFLFEYFSETQRNKGNFPGRFSGRQFSNSRSEMNVSTLELGDSALYLCASKGTSGGYYNEQFFGPGTRLTVL.

This chain links TRBV5-8 with TRBJ2-3; possible D gene TRBD2, 5 bases. CDR3 length equals 13 residues. The V gene's germline CDR1 is SGHTS and CDR2 YDEGEE. Trimming shortened V by 3 bases and J by 5 bases, and 10 bases separated the two germline ends. CDR3 in amino acids: CASSSTTRDTQYF. DNA of the CDR3: TGTGCCAGCAGCTCGACAACTAGAGATACGCAGTATTTT.

This rearrangement joins TRBV7-9 to TRBJ2-1, with 11 bases matching TRBD2. This CDR3 has 16 residues. V lost 4 bases and J lost 4; bases outside the gene matches: 6. CDR1 is SEHNR and CDR2 is FQNEAQ in the germline V gene (reference sequence). Written as DNA, the CDR3 is TGTGCCAGCAGCTCATCGGGACTAGCGGATTACAATGAGCAGTTCTTC. Translated: CASSSSGLADYNEQFF.

The V and J genes are TRBV9 and TRBJ2-1, with 10 bases lining up with TRBD1. The junction had 2 bases not matched to a gene; V was cut back by 2 bases and J by 6 bases. The CDR3 totals 14 residues. Germline V gene lookup returns CDR1 SGDLS and CDR2 YYNGEE. The CDR3 nucleotides are TGTGCCAGCAGCGTTGGGGACAGGGGCAATGAGCAGTTCTTC. The encoded protein is CASSVGDRGNEQFF.

The CDR3 coding sequence is TGTGCCAGCAGCTTAGAGGGACTAGCGGGGGTAGATACGCAGTATTTT. Its translation is CASSLEGLAGVDTQYF. The J gene is TRBJ2-3, the V gene TRBV7-2, with 14 bases lining up with TRBD2. This CDR3 is built from 16 residues. With V trimmed by 1 base and J by 5 bases, 2 bases remained unmatched. From germline, CDR1 is SGHTA and CDR2 FQGNSA.

The chain couples TRBV7-2 to TRBJ2-5; tentatively, D is TRBD2 (5 bases). The germline V and J ends were trimmed by 1 base and 0 bases, with 9 bases remaining between them. The CDR3 is 15 residues long. CDR1 is SGHTA and CDR2 is FQGNSA in the germline V gene. Here the CDR3 reads CASSLVSEYQETQYF. For the CDR3, the DNA is TGTGCCAGCAGCTTAGTTAGCGAGTACCAAGAGACCCAGTACTTC.

V and J are TRBV18 and TRBJ2-7; tentatively, D is TRBD1 (7 bases). V was pared by 6 bases and J by 5 bases, with 17 bases between. CDR1 KGHSH and CDR2 LQKENI come from the germline V gene. This CDR3 has 14 amino acids. CDR3 amino acids: CASSPRGRLNEQYF. The CDR3, as DNA: TGTGCCAGCTCCCCCAGGGGGAGGCTAAACGAGCAGTACTTC.

This chain connects TRBV7-6 to TRBJ2-5, with no clear D. CDR1 and CDR2 from the germline V gene are SGHVS and FNYEAQ. The CDR3 is 12 residues long. Trimming shortened V by 5 bases and J by 5 bases, and 9 bases separated the two germline ends. The CDR3 nucleotides read TGTGCCAGCAGCCCAAGCAGGGAGACCCAGTACTTC. This sequence encodes CASSPSRETQYF.

The chain has TRBV27 and TRBJ2-6; D perhaps matches TRBD2 (6 bases). Trimming pared 2 bases from V and 3 bases from J, leaving 8 bases between. CDR1 and CDR2 (germline): MNHEY, SMNVEV (reference sequence). The CDR3 length is 15 residues. CDR3 nucleotides: TGTGCCAGCAGTTTAGGAGGGGATGGGGCCAACGTCCTGACTTTC. Residues: CASSLGGDGANVLTF. The variable domain in full, completed from reference TRBV27 and TRBJ2-6, reads EAQVTQNPRYLITVTGKKLTVTCSQNMNHEYMSWYRQDPGLGLRQIYYSMNVEVTDKGDVPEGYKVSRKEKRNFPLILESPSPNQTSLYFCASSLGGDGANVLTFGAGSRLTVL.

The chain has TRBV14 and TRBJ1-1, with D unresolved. Germline values: CDR1 SGHDN, CDR2 FVKESK. V was trimmed by 6 bases and J by 7 bases, leaving 9 bases between them. The CDR3 loop spans 11 amino acids. The DNA of the CDR3 is TGTGCCAGCAGTCGCGGGCGTGAAGCTTTCTTT. It yields the protein CASSRGREAFF.

The chain carries TRBV18 and TRBJ1-1; D perhaps matches TRBD1 (6 bases). Germline V lookup: CDR1 KGHSH, CDR2 LQKENI. The CDR3 contains 14 residues. Between the trimmed V and J ends, which lost 2 bases and 7 bases, there was a span of 14 bases. The CDR3 DNA is TGTGCCAGCTCACCAGCGGGGGCTCCTGTTGAAGCTTTCTTT. Translating gives CASSPAGAPVEAFF.